This T cell receptor beta chain was profiled in a study of beta chain features in type 1 diabetes. Germline CDR1 SGHRS, CDR2 YFSETQ. The ends lost 4 bases at V and 6 bases at J; junction bases unmatched: 12. This CDR3 comprises 16 residues. Study conclusions and caveats: Patients with Type 1 diabetes showed moderately but significantly shorter TCRB CDR3s in all four CD4+ subsets.

Concerning this clone itself: Its matching antigen is unknown.

The study reverse transcribed the entire isolated RNA, so it sequenced expressed TCRB transcripts. Profiling relied on immunoSEQ multiplex PCR, and the TCRdb table lists in-frame clones only, not all of them. The profile shows roughly 160,000 clones, 6.5% to 8.5% of them singletons. Donors underwent one heparinised blood draw, around 120 mL on average. By way of CD45RO/CCR7/CD25/CD127/CD95/CD27, the CD4+ regulatory, stem cell-like memory, central memory and naive cells were sorted. Sequenced input: central memory CD4+ T cells from blood. The chain combines TRBV5-1 with TRBJ2-2; 7 bases align to TRBD1. The origin of this receptor is a man in his late teens or twenties with type 1 diabetes. The CDR3 DNA is TGCGCCAGCAGCCTCCGACAGGGTAGTGTTGCCGGGGAGCTGTTTTTT. Encoded protein: CASSLRQGSVAGELFF.